The source of this T cell receptor beta chain is a study of tumor-infiltrating lymphocytes in oesophageal squamous cell carcinoma. In this sample, this clonotype turned up a few times. Trimming took 4 bases from V and 7 from J, leaving 8 bases between them. Germline values: CDR1 SGHDT, CDR2 YYEEEE. The CDR3 has 12 amino acids. TCRdb reprocessed the PCR reads with MiXCR, giving one entry per CDR3 protein. Of over 20,000 distinct CDR3 sequences listed, around a third are singletons. The chain carries TRBV5-6 and TRBJ1-4; the D gene is possibly TRBD1 (6 bases). What was sequenced was esophageal tumor tissue. The TCR originated in a female donor with esophageal squamous cell carcinoma. In DNA, the CDR3 is TGTGCCAGCAGCATGGACAGTGAAAAACTGTTTTTT. Protein sequence: CASSMDSEKLFF.